These 5 T cell receptor beta chains were all obtained from the same sample, sequenced in a study of CD8+ T cells in alopecia areata. Extracted RNA was reverse transcribed, and the resulting cDNA served as sequencing template. Generated by immunoSEQ multiplex PCR, the TCRdb table keeps only in-frame clones and is missing some. This sample has roughly 150,000 clones; around 55% occur once, and the top ten carry about 4.9%. The sequenced sample consisted of CD4+ T cells sorted from blood. The receptors were sampled from a human donor in good health.

This clone was seen more than once but under ten times. Written as DNA, the CDR3 is TGCAGCGTCTCCAGGGAGTTTATTTCAGGCGGCTACACCTTC. It is translated as CSVSREFISGGYTF. This chain uses TRBV29-1 with TRBJ1-2; D may be TRBD1 (5 bases). Germline lookup yields CDR1 SQVTM and CDR2 ANQGSEA. This CDR3 region has 14 residues. Trimming removed 6 bases from V and 8 bases from J, with 22 bases in between. Full variable domain (missing parts from reference TRBV29-1 and TRBJ1-2): SAVISQKPSRDICQRGTSLTIQCQVDSQVTMMFWYRQQPGQSLTLIATANQGSEATYESGFVIDKFPISRPNLTFSTLTVSNMSPEDSSIYLCSVSREFISGGYTFGSGTRLTVV.

V is TRBV5-1 and J is TRBJ2-7, with TRBD2 matching over 7 bases. V gave up 1 base and J gave up 5 bases; unmatched junction bases: 12. Germline CDR1 SGHRS, CDR2 YFSETQ. The CDR3 covers 16 residues. CDR3: CASSLSSSGEKNEQYF. The CDR3 nucleotides read TGCGCCAGCAGCTTGTCTTCTAGCGGAGAGAAGAACGAGCAGTACTTC. Supplemented by reference TRBV5-1 and TRBJ2-7, the full variable domain reads KAGVTQTPRYLIKTRGQQVTLSCSPISGHRSVSWYQQTPGQGLQFLFEYFSETQRNKGNFPGRFSGRQFSNSRSEMNVSTLELGDSALYLCASSLSSSGEKNEQYFGPGTRLTVT.

This clone was observed a single time. V and J are TRBV4-1 and TRBJ2-1; 12 bases map to TRBD2. The CDR3 extends over 17 amino acids. Germline CDR1 is MGHRA and CDR2 is YSYEKL. V dropped 2 bases and J dropped 8; count of bases not matched to a gene: 10. CDR3 DNA sequence: TGCGCCAGCAGCCAACTAGCGGGAGGGCCCTCTGGCCATGAGCAGTTCTTC. Its protein is CASSQLAGGPSGHEQFF.

The V and J genes are TRBV15 and TRBJ1-5; 7 bases align to TRBD1. Trimming removed 3 bases from V and 4 bases from J; junction bases left unmatched: 3. CDR3 length equals 14 residues. CDR1 and CDR2 (germline): LNHNV, YYDKDF (reference sequence). The CDR3 DNA reads TGTGCCACCAGCAGCCGGACAGGTAATCAGCCCCAGCATTTT. It translates to CATSSRTGNQPQHF.

The chain employs TRBV29-1 and TRBJ2-7; 7 nucleotides line up with TRBD1. The CDR3 has 13 residues. Germline CDR1 and CDR2: SQVTM and ANQGSEA. After removal of 2 bases from V and 2 bases from J, the junction contained 3 bases not matched to a gene. The CDR3 nucleotides read TGCAGCGTTGAACAACAGGGGACCTACGAGCAGTACTTC. Its protein is CSVEQQGTYEQYF.